The sequence of this T cell receptor beta chain was determined in a study of neoadjuvant anti-PD-1 for oral cavity cancer. The assay was immunoSEQ multiplex PCR, and TCRdb's table has in-frame clones only and misses some. The sample has 9,300 or so clones; more than 70% are singletons. This clone came up a few times. Time point indicated: after neoadjuvant nivolumab, at surgical resection. Germline loops: CDR1 MGHRA, CDR2 YSYEKL. The CDR3 is 16 residues long. V lost 2 bases, J lost 5 bases, and 6 bases stayed unmatched. The sequencing used PBMCs, collected after nivolumab (anti-PD-1) treatment. This TCR was recovered from a person aged 35-80 years with oral cavity squamous cell carcinoma. This chain joins TRBV4-1 and TRBJ2-5; 12 bases match TRBD2. The CDR3 sequence: CASSQTTSGRWETQYF. The CDR3 region has the DNA TGCGCCAGCAGCCAAACGACTAGCGGGAGATGGGAGACCCAGTACTTC.